Detailed here is one TCR beta chain. Its antigen is currently unknown. This entry comes from a study of shared clonotypes between healthy human individuals. Findings of the study overall: Few donors limited the genetic and exposure-history diversity represented.

V was cut by 1 base and J by 0 bases, with 11 bases left in between. There are 16 residues in the CDR3. Germline V gene sequence: CDR1 MGHRA, CDR2 YSYEKL. Investigators spread the genomic DNA of each subset evenly over several immunoSEQ plates. The assay was immunoSEQ multiplex PCR, and TCRdb's table has in-frame clones only and misses some. In the table there are about 1,800,000 clones, roughly 94% of which are singletons. Naive-designated CD8 cells lacked CD45RO, were positively enriched for CCR7, and omitted terminally differentiated effector memory CD45RA+ cells. Source material: naive CD8+ T cells sorted from blood. The sequence came from a man aged 18 to 29 in good health. V gene TRBV4-1 combines with J gene TRBJ2-3; either TRBD1 or TRBD2 may supply D (6 bases each). Here the CDR3 reads CASSQGGRGSTDTQYF. The DNA of the CDR3 is TGCGCCAGCAGCCAAGGGGGGCGGGGAAGCACAGATACGCAGTATTTT.